This record concerns one T cell receptor (beta chain) sequence. What this receptor recognizes is not known. No base quality values were provided; no much bigger clone lies one nucleotide off. The source of the sample is a study of glioma-infiltrating T cells (dated by TCRdb to between 2015 and 2016). Context from the whole study: The low-grade gliomas were WHO grade II oligodendrogliomas or astrocytomas, while the glioblastomas were WHO grade IV tumors sampled at initial diagnosis rather than at recurrent diagnosis. Glioma patients received dexamethasone for six or fewer days before surgery. Blood libraries targeted 4.5- to 10-fold sequencing coverage of some 1.1 million peripheral T cells. The study sequenced TCR alpha- and beta-chain repertoires from glioma tissue, from non-neoplastic brain tissue and from matched peripheral blood mononuclear cells. To measure how far tissue and blood T-cell populations diverged, each tissue-infiltrating repertoire was compared against the peripheral blood repertoire of the same patient. Three low-grade glioma patients, about eight primary glioblastoma patients and three non-glioma patients contributing non-neoplastic brain tissue were included in the paired cohort. General conclusions and limits of the study: Group comparisons were based on small numbers of patients: three non-neoplastic, three low-grade glioma and several glioblastoma patients. Tissue and blood shared very few CDR3 sequences, a result attributed to high CDR3 diversity and limited sampling. VJ-independent divergence between tissue and blood was below expectation in non-neoplastic patients but above expectation in all gliomas, especially low-grade gliomas. Patients with low tissue-blood divergence were marked by a signature set of shared blood CDR3 motifs, and that set was depleted in highly divergent patients.

Surgical brain or tumor specimens were cryofrozen in liquid nitrogen immediately after resection, and peripheral blood cells were collected concurrently. TCR alpha and beta CDR3 regions were amplified with the iRepertoire nested amplicon-rescue multiplex PCR (arm-PCR) platform from RNA. The input for one-step reverse transcription and amplification was roughly 90-450 ng of either tissue mRNA or PBMC total RNA. Following bead purification, Illumina adapters were added through a secondary multiplex PCR, and the libraries were then gel-purified between 200 and 400 bp. The libraries contained internal 6-nucleotide barcodes that were used for demultiplexing. Sequencing of libraries was performed on an Illumina MiSeq with 2x220 or 2x250 nucleotide paired-end reads. In the authors' own workflow: Paired reads were merged using FLASH 1.2.11 and were aligned to the GRCh37 human genome using BWA-MEM, after which TRA and TRB reads were extracted. For V and J assignment, an IMGT-derived reference of cassette sequences and CDR3 motifs that included pseudogenes was used. Reads were translated in three frames, and productive CDR3s were defined by a C…FGXG motif without stop codons. Unique combinations of V-J cassette pair and CDR3 amino acid sequence were defined as clonotypes. Filtering of reads was based on Hamming distance, with the threshold set by the sequence error rate of each sample in mapped regions. TCRdb trimmed the raw reads at Q25, called clones with MiXCR and kept productive beta chains. Each entry merges the rows of one CDR3 protein and shows their most common DNA and genes. The V and J calls were not made by the authors but by TCRdb's processing. This sample has around 390,000 distinct CDR3 sequences in its table, and 35% to 45% of those were observed once. About 11% of the sample lies in the top ten.

CDR1 and CDR2 were assigned from the germline V gene (reference sequence) as SGHNT and YYREEE. From the cysteine up to the phenylalanine, the CDR3 has a length of 12 residues. Only the CDR3 region is kept as DNA, spanning 36 bases read in frame from base 1. At the junction V is shortened by 3 bases and J by 6 bases; bases outside the gene matches: 2. This TCR derives from a human donor with low-grade glioma or glioblastoma, undergoing nonglioma brain surgery, or in good health (not recorded which). Recombination linked TRBV5-4 to TRBJ1-2; a stretch of 7 junction bases matches TRBD1. The sample consisted of glioma tissue, nonneoplastic brain tissue, or PBMCs (not recorded which). The DNA reads as follows: TGTGCCAGCAGCTGGGACAGTGATGGCTACACCTTC. Its protein product is CASSWDSDGYTF.